This TCR beta chain was identified in a study of PD-1 blockade in classical Hodgkin lymphoma (dated by TCRdb to the early 2020s). Describing the broader study: Nivolumab dosing was 3 mg/kg intravenously every 2 weeks, continuing until either disease progression or unacceptable toxicity. A peripheral blood immune signature of response to PD-1 blockade in classical Hodgkin lymphoma was defined using TCR beta sequencing and CyTOF.

Beyond this particular receptor, the publication reports: Trial patients achieving complete response had baseline diversity similar to newly diagnosed patients, whereas partial responders and progressors had significantly lower diversity. Baseline TCR diversity was reported as lower in newly diagnosed patients than in healthy donors, and lower still in relapsed/refractory patients. The study was restricted to a single clinical trial cohort, and the causes of repertoire differences, possibly disease activity or prior therapy, were left undefined. A significant rise by C4D1 was seen in CD4+ but not CD8+ TCR diversity (p=0.0027 vs p=0.16), with the rise being most apparent in complete responders (p=0.02). Lower diversity was seen in patients whose nivolumab began less than 1 year after ASCT, and these patients were left out of later analyses so that immune reconstitution would not confound the results.

The Qiagen DNeasy kit was used to extract genomic DNA both from unsorted PBMCs and from the negatively selected CD4+ and CD8+ fractions. TCR beta CDR3 regions were amplified by immunoSEQ multiplex PCR using primers annealing to V and J segments. A synthetic immune receptor repertoire was used to minimize amplification bias, and remaining bias was computationally removed after sequencing. Concerning the study's data processing: Custom Python scripts were used to quantify repertoire diversity as the Shannon entropy index. The unsorted, CD4+ and CD8+ repertoires were each analyzed separately, with the exception of combined analyses, where CD4+ and CD8+ sequences were merged in silico. Clonal expansion was defined as at least a 2-fold frequency increase after treatment relative to C1D1, with a pseudocount of 0.5 for undetected baseline clones. Singleton clones were defined as clones with 0 or 1 copy at C1D1, and non-singleton clones were defined as clones with 2 or more copies. Clones expanded in unsorted samples were annotated as CD4+, CD8+ or unknown by matching protein sequences in sorted samples from the same patient. Wilcoxon tests on paired samples were used to test changes in diversity from C1D1 to C4D1. TCRdb limited this immuneACCESS table to in-frame rearrangements with V and J called. A share of clones is missing; checked studies link under half to unresolved V genes, and the rest is unexplained. V, J and clone size reflect that table, while D and trimming were determined from the DNA. The sample table contains approximately 84,000 clones; only one count was recorded for approximately 88% of them. The ten largest clones take up around 20% of the sample.

From the cysteine up to the phenylalanine, the CDR3 has a length of 16 residues. Here the CDR3 DNA is all that survives: 48 bases in frame from base 1. Reading the germline V gene gives CDR1 MDHEN and CDR2 SYDVKM. The V end loses 3 bases and the J end loses 2 bases, and a stretch of 14 bases separates them. In light of the paper, this sample's time point label describes: cycle 1 day 1 (C1D1), immediately before nivolumab initiation. Every trial patient had relapsed following autologous stem cell transplantation, and prior brentuximab vedotin exposure was what differed among cohorts A, B and C. The trial cohort was composed of 55 to 65 patients with relapsed/refractory classical Hodgkin lymphoma, for whom complete response, partial response or progressive disease was recorded as best overall response. Trial patients were treated with single-agent nivolumab in the multi-cohort phase II CheckMate 205 trial. Best overall response was determined by an independent review committee according to the 2007 International Working Group response criteria. Trial PBMCs were collected just before the start of nivolumab (C1D1) and during therapy at cycle 2 day 1 and cycle 4 day 1. Peripheral blood was collected in 8 mL Vacutainer Cell Preparation Tubes, from which PBMCs were isolated by centrifugation and then cryopreserved.

Worth noting for this clone: The antigen it recognizes is unknown. The record has no base qualities; no much larger clone is one base away.

The clonotype comes from a human donor with classical Hodgkin lymphoma. The rearranged chain carries TRBV28 and TRBJ1-5, with the D gene not confidently named. Sequencing used peripheral blood mononuclear cells (PBMCs), obtained at baseline. CDR3 protein: CASSFTAGGGNQPQHF. The DNA sequence is given as TGTGCCAGCAGTTTTACAGCAGGAGGTGGCAATCAGCCCCAGCATTTT.